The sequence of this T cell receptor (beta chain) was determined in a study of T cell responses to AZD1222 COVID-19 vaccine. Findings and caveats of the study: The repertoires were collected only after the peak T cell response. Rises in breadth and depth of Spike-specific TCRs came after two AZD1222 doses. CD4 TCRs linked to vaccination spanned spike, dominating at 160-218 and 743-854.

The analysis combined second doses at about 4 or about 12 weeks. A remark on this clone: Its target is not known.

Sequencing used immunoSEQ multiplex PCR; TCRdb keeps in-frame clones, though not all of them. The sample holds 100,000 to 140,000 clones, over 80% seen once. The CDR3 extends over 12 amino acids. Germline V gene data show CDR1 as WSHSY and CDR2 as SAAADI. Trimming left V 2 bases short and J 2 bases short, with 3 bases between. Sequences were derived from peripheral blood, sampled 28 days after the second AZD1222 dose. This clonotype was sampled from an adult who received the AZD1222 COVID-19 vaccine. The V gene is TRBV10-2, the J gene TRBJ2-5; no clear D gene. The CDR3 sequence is CASSEDQETQYF. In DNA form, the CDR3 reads TGCGCCAGCAGTGAGGATCAAGAGACCCAGTACTTC.